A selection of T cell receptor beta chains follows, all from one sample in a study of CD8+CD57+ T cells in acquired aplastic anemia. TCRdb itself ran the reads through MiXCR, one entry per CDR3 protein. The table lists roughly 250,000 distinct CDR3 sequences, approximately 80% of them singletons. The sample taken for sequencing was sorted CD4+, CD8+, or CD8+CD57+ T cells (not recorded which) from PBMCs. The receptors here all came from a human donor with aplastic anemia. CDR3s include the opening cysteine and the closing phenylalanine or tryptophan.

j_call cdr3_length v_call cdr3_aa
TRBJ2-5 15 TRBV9 CASSLAHDTKDFQYF
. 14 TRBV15 CATSLGSGQDTQYF
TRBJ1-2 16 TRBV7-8 CASSFHPDGTAYAYTF
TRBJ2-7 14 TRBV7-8 CASSYAQGNYTQYF
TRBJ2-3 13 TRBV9 CASGDEGDPTQYF
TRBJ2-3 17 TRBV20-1 CSARDLGTSGDSDTQYF
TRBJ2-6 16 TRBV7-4 CASSLAGSYGANVLAF
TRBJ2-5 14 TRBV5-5 CATSRWGQQETQYF
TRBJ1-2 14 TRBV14 CASSQDQTTSSTSF
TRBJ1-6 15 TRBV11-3 CASSLELTANSPLHF
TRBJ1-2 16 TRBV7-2 CASSSEGDGGVTRYTF
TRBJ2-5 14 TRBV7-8 CVSSLGGSPETQYF
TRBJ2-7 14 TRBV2 CASSNGQGAYEQYF
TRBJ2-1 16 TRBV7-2 CASSFQRSADSDEQFF
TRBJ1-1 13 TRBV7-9 CASSPAIVTEAFF
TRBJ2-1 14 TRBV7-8 CASSLAGGSCEHVF
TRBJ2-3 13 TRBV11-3 CASSLGGRNTQYF
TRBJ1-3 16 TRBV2 CASSLTRTDSGNTIYF
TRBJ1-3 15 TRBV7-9 CASSLERSGGSTIYF
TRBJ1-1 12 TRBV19 CASSIIGAEAFF
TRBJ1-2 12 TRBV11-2 CASNLDLSGYTF
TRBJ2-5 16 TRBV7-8 CASSFGVSADTEYQYF
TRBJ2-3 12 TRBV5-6 CASSLTPDTQYF
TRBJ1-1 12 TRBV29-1 CSVDLAPTEAFF
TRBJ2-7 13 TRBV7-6 CASTLGIDYAGSF